This T cell receptor beta chain was sequenced during a study of PD-1 blockade in classical Hodgkin lymphoma. Regarding the study as a whole: In newly diagnosed patients, baseline TCR diversity was reportedly below that of healthy donors.

The CDR3 totals 14 residues. CDR1 and CDR2 from the germline V gene are MGHRA and YSYEKL. V lost 0 bases and J lost 5, with 10 bases in between. Patients all relapsed after autologous stem cell transplantation, and there was variation in brentuximab vedotin exposure. Complete response, partial response or progressive disease constituted the best response categories observed. With regard to this clone: Its antigen is not identified.

Profiled with immunoSEQ multiplex PCR; TCRdb holds only in-frame clones, not every one. The sample carries 35,000 or so clones, approximately 70% recorded once. The rearrangement uses TRBV4-1 and TRBJ1-2; D gene unclear. Sequencing was performed on peripheral blood mononuclear cells (PBMCs), taken before the second cycle of nivolumab. This sequence was found in a human donor with classical Hodgkin lymphoma. The CDR3 DNA reads TGCGCCAGCAGCCAAGATTACGGAACTTATGGCTACACCTTC. It is translated as CASSQDYGTYGYTF.